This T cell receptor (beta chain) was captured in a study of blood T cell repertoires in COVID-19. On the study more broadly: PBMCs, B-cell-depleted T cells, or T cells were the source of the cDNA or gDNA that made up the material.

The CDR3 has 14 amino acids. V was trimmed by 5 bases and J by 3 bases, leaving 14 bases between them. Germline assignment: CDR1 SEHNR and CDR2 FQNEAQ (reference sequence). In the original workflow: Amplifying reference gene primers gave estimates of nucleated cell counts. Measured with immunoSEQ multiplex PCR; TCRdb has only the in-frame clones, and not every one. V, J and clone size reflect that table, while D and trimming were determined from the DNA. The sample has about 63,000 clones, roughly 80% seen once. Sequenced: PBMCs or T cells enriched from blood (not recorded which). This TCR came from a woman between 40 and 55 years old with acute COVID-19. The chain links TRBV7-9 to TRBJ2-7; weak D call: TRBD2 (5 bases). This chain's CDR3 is CASSHGVGSYEQYF. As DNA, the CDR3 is TGTGCCAGCAGCCACGGGGTTGGGAGCTACGAGCAGTACTTC.